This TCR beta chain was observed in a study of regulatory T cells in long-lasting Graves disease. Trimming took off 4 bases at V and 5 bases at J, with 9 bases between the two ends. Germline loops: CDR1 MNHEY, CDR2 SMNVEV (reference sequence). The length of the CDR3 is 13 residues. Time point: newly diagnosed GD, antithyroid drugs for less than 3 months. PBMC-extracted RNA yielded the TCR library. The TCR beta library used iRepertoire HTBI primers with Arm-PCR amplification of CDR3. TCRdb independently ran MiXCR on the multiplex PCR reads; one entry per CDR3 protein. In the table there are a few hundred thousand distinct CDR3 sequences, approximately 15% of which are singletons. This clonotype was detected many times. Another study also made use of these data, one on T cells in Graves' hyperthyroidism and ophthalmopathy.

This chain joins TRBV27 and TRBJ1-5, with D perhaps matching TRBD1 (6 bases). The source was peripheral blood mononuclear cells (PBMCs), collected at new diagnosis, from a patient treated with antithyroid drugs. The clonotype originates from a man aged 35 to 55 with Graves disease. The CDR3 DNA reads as TGTGCCAGCAGTTCGGACAGTTATCAGCCCCAGCATTTT. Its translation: CASSSDSYQPQHF.